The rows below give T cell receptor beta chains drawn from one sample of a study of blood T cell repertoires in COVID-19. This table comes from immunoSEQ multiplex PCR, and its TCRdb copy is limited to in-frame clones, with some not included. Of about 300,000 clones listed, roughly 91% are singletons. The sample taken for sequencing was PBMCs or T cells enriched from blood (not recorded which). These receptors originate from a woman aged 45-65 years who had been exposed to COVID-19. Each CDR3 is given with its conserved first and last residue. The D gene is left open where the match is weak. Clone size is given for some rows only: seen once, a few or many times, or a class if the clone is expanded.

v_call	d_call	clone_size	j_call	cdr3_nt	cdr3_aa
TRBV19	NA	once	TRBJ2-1	TGTGCCAGTAGTGGTCGGACAGTGGGGCAGTTCTTC	CASSGRTVGQFF
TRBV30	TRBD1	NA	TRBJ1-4	TGTGCCGCCCGCACAGGGGCTAATGAAAAACTGTTTTTT	CAARTGANEKLFF
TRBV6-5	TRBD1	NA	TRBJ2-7	TGTGCCAGCAGTTACGGTAACAGGGGCCAAACCTACGAGCAGTACTTC	CASSYGNRGQTYEQYF
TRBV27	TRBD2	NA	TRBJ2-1	TGTGCCAGCAGTGCCCTAGCGGGCTGGGGTTACAATGAGCAGTTCTTC	CASSALAGWGYNEQFF
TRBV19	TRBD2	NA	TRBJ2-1	TGTGCCAGTAGTCCCCGGTGGACTAGCAATGAGCAGTTCTTC	CASSPRWTSNEQFF
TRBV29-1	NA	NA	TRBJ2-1	TGCATCTGCGATGAGCAGTTCTTC	CICDEQFF
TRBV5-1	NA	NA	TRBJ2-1	TGCGCCAGCAGCTTGGAGAGCGAGGTGAAGAGTGAGCAGTTCTTC	CASSLESEVKSEQFF
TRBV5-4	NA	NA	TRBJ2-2	TGTGCCAGCAGCCTGAGGAGTTACACCGGGGAGCTGTTTTTT	CASSLRSYTGELFF
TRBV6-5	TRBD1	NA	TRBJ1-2	TGTGCCAGCAGCCCCGACAGGGGCTATGGCTACACCTTC	CASSPDRGYGYTF
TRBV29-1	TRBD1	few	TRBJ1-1	TGCAGCGTTGGACAGGGGAACACTGAAGCTTTCTTT	CSVGQGNTEAFF
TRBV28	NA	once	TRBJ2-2	TGTGCCAGCAGGGTTCGAGGCTGGAAGGCCGGGGAGCTGTTTTTT	CASRVRGWKAGELFF
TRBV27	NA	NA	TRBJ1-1	TGTGCCAGCAGCCCTATTGGACAGCTGAACACTGAAGCTTTCTTT	CASSPIGQLNTEAFF
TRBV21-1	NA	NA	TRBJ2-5	TGTGCCGGATCCTGGACAGGGCTTTCCAAGACCCAGTACTTC	CAGSWTGLSKTQYF
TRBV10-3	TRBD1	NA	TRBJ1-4	TGTGCCATCGGGACAGGGGAAGTTGGTGAAAAACTGTTTTTT	CAIGTGEVGEKLFF
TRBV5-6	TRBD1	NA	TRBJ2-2	TGTGCCAGCAGCCCGGCCCTCGGGACAGCTACCGGGGAGCTGTTTTTT	CASSPALGTATGELFF
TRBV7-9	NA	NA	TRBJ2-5	TGTGCCAGCAGCTACGGAGACAGCCAAGAGACCCAGTACTTC	CASSYGDSQETQYF
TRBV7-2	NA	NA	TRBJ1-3	TGTGCCAGCAGCCCTCAAGCCCGGAGCTCTGGAAACACCATATATTTT	CASSPQARSSGNTIYF
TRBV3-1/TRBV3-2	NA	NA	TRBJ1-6	TGTGCCAGCAGCCGCTGGGGGGAAGGGGTAGGGAATTCACCCCTCCACTTT	CASSRWGEGVGNSPLHF
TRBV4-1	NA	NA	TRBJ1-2	TGCGCCAGCAGCCAGGGGGACGGGACGGGGAGGGCGTATGGCTACACCTTC	CASSQGDGTGRAYGYTF
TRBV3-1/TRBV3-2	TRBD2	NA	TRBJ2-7	TGTGCCAGCAGCCAAGGGACTAGCGGGGGGCGTGAGCAGTACTTC	CASSQGTSGGREQYF
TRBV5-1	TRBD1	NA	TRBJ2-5	TGCGCCAGCAGCTTGGAACTCAGGGGGACCCAAGAGACCCAGTACTTC	CASSLELRGTQETQYF
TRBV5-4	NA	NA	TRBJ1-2	TGTGCCAGCAGCTTACAGGGAGGGGAGGGCTACACCTTC	CASSLQGGEGYTF
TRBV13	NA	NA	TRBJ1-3	TGTGCCAGCAAACGGAGCTCTGGAAACACCATATATTTT	CASKRSSGNTIYF
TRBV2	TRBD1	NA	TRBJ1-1	TGTGCCAGCAGTGAGGGTCAGGGGGGTCTTAGGGCTGAAGCTTTCTTT	CASSEGQGGLRAEAFF
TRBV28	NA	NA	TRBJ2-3	TGTGCCAGCGGGCACGAGGATACGCAGTATTTT	CASGHEDTQYF
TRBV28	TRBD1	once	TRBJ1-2	TGTGCCAGCAGTTTGGGGACAGGGTCCTTATATGGCTACACCTTC	CASSLGTGSLYGYTF
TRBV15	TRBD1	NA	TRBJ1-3	TGTGCCACCAGCAGGGACAGGACCGGCGGAAACACCATATATTTT	CATSRDRTGGNTIYF
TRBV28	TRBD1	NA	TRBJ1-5	TGTGCCAGCAGTTCTGAACGGGACAGGGGGATGAGACGTGGCAATCAGCCCCAGCATTTT	CASSSERDRGMRRGNQPQHF
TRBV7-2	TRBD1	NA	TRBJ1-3	TGTGCCAGCAGCGAGAACAGGGGGTCAGGAAACACCATATATTTT	CASSENRGSGNTIYF
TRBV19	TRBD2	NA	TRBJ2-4	TGTGCCAGTAGCGGACTAGCGGGGGACCTAGCCAAAAACATTCAGTACTTC	CASSGLAGDLAKNIQYF
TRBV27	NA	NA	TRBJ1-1	TGTGCCAGCAGTTTATCGGACGGGGTTGAAGCTTTCTTT	CASSLSDGVEAFF
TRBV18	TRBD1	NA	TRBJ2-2	TGTGCCAGCTCACCACGCCCAGGACAGGGGGACACCGGGGAGCTGTTTTTT	CASSPRPGQGDTGELFF
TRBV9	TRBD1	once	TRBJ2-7	TGTGCCAGCAGCCCGGACGAGGGGGCGTTCTACGAGCAGTACTTC	CASSPDEGAFYEQYF
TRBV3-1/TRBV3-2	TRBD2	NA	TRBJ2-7	TGTGCCAGCAGCCCCTCTAGCGGGGGGGCCTACGAGCAGTACTTC	CASSPSSGGAYEQYF
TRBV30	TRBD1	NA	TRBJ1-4	TGTGCCTGGAGACGGGACAGGGCCCAGACCTCAACTAATGAAAAACTGTTTTTT	CAWRRDRAQTSTNEKLFF
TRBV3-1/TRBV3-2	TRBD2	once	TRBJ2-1	TGTGCCAGCAGCCAAGACGTGTCTAGCGGGTACAATGAGCAGTTCTTC	CASSQDVSSGYNEQFF
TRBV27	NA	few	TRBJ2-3	TGTGCCAGCAGTTTAGCGGGGAGCCTCACAGATACGCAGTATTTT	CASSLAGSLTDTQYF
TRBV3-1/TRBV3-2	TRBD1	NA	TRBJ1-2	TGTGCCAGCAGCCCTGGGACAGCCGCTTACACCTTC	CASSPGTAAYTF
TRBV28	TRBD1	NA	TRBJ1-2	TGTGCCAGCAGAAAAGGACAGGGGGTTTCTGGCTACACCTTC	CASRKGQGVSGYTF
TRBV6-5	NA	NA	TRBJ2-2	TGTGCCACCCAGGGGACCGTGGAATTTGTAGGGGAGCTGTTTTTT	CATQGTVEFVGELFF
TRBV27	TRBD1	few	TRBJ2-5	TGTGCTCCCCGGGATTGGGGGACAGAGAAAGAGACCCAGTACTTC	CAPRDWGTEKETQYF
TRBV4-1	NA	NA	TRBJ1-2	TGCGCCAGCAGCCAAGTCGGGGAAAAGGGCTATGGCTACACCTTC	CASSQVGEKGYGYTF
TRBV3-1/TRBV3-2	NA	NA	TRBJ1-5	TGTGCCAGCAGCTATTTGAGTAATCAGCCCCAGCATTTT	CASSYLSNQPQHF
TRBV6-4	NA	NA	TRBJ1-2	TGTGCCAGCAGTGACTCGCCCCCCGAAGAGGGAGACTATGGCTACACCTTC	CASSDSPPEEGDYGYTF
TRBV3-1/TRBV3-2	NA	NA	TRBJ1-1	TGTGCCAGCAGCCAAGAGTCCGGGAGGGCTTTCTTT	CASSQESGRAFF
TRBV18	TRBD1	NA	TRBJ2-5	TGTGCCAGCTCACCGGGACAGAAAGAGACCCAGTACTTC	CASSPGQKETQYF
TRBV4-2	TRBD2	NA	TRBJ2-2	TGTGCCAGCAGCCCACGGACTAGCGGGGGGGTAAAGAACACCGGGGAGCTGTTTTTT	CASSPRTSGGVKNTGELFF
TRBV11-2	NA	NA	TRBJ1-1	TGTGCCAGCAGCCGTCAACCCGACAGGTGGGACACTGAAGCTTTCTTT	CASSRQPDRWDTEAFF
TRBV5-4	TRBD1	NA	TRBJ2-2	TGTGCCAGCAGCTCTCAGACAGGGGCGAACACCGGGGAGCTGTTTTTT	CASSSQTGANTGELFF
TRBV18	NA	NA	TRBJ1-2	TGTGCCAGCTCACCACCGGCCCAGGGGCACTATGGCTACACCTTC	CASSPPAQGHYGYTF
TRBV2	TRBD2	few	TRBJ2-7	TGTGCCAGCTACACCCCAGGCTGGATTAGCGGGGGACACTACGAGCAGTACTTC	CASYTPGWISGGHYEQYF
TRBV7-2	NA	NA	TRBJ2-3	TGTGCCAGCAGCTCTAGGAGGATGTCAGATACGCAGTATTTT	CASSSRRMSDTQYF
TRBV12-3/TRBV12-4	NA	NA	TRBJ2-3	TGTGCCAGCAGTTACGACAGGCGTAGGGAGTATTTT	CASSYDRRREYF
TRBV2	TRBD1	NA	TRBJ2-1	TGTGCCAGCAGTAAGGACAGGGGAGGCTACAATGAGCAGTTCTTC	CASSKDRGGYNEQFF